These 21 T cell receptor beta chains were all obtained from the same sample, sequenced in a study of CD8 T cells in Susac syndrome. cDNA came from approximately 0.5 to 1 ug RNA primed by random hexamers. Each CDR3 protein is one row after TCRdb ran MiXCR on the immunoSEQ multiplex PCR reads. This table has some 150,000 distinct CDR3 sequences, approximately 94% appearing once. Sequencing was done on a sample of CD8+ T cells from PBMCs. These receptors originate from a human donor with multiple sclerosis.

The rearrangement links TRBV7-9 to TRBJ2-7; D not resolved. The CDR3 runs 14 residues. Trimming stripped 3 bases from V and 6 bases from J, with 15 bases between. The germline V gene encodes CDR1 SEHNR and CDR2 FQNEAQ (reference sequence). The CDR3 sequence is CASSLGGKVGEQYF. The DNA of the CDR3 is TGTGCCAGCAGCTTGGGTGGTAAGGTCGGCGAGCAGTACTTC.

This chain links TRBV20-1 with TRBJ1-2, with 7 bases fitting TRBD1. Germline assignment: CDR1 DFQATT and CDR2 SNEGSKA (reference sequence). V gave up 4 bases and J gave up 2 bases; unmatched junction bases: 7. CDR3 size: 14 residues. CDR3 region: CSATPGQLNYGYTF. CDR3 DNA sequence: TGCAGTGCTACGCCGGGACAGTTAAACTATGGCTACACCTTC.

The chain recombines TRBV7-9 with TRBJ1-6, with 8 bases fitting TRBD1. CDR3 length: 14 residues. V trimming: 3 bases; J trimming: 8 bases; junction bases outside the gene matches: 3. Germline V CDR1 and CDR2: SEHNR, FQNEAQ (reference sequence). The CDR3 here is CASSLVQGDSPLHF. The CDR3 nucleotides are TGTGCCAGCAGCTTGGTACAGGGGGATTCACCCCTCCACTTT.

The chain has TRBV4-1 and TRBJ2-7; D is perhaps TRBD1 (6 bases). V was clipped by 5 bases and J by 4 bases, with 12 bases between them. CDR3 length: 13 amino acids. CDR1 is MGHRA and CDR2 is YSYEKL in the germline V gene. In DNA form, the CDR3 reads TGCGCCAGCAGCTACAGGGAACTGTACGAGCAGTACTTC. Its protein product is CASSYRELYEQYF.

This clonotype was found once. The chain uses TRBV6-2 or TRBV6-3 and TRBJ1-2; D call uncertain. The length of the CDR3 is 13 residues. The V end was cut by 2 bases, the J end by 8 bases, with 12 bases between. Germline V gives CDR1 MNHEY, CDR2 SVGEGT. Written as DNA, the CDR3 is TGTGCCAGCAGTTACGTCAGAGGAGAGGGCTACACCTTC. This codes for CASSYVRGEGYTF.

The chain carries TRBV23-1 and TRBJ2-6, with D possibly being TRBD1 or TRBD2 (5 bases each). TRBV23-1 is reported as an ORF; its role is uncertain. CDR3 length: 18 residues. Deletions cut 2 bases from V and 0 bases from J, with 14 bases between. The CDR3 sequence is CASSQNGTPLSGANVLTF. CDR3 DNA sequence: TGCGCCAGCAGTCAAAACGGGACGCCTCTCTCTGGGGCCAACGTCCTGACTTTC.

The genes are TRBV15 and TRBJ2-1; TRBD1 matches 7 bases. Trimming took 0 bases from V and 8 from J; bases not matched to a gene: 4. The germline V gene encodes CDR1 LNHNV and CDR2 YYDKDF (reference sequence). This CDR3 region has 14 residues. CDR3 in amino acids: CATSREGRGHEQFF. CDR3 sequence (DNA): TGTGCCACCAGCAGAGAGGGAAGGGGGCATGAGCAGTTCTTC.

The chain combines TRBV7-9 with TRBJ2-3, with D possibly TRBD2 on 6 matching bases. Germline CDR1 and CDR2: SEHNR and FQNEAQ (reference sequence). The CDR3 runs to 11 residues. V shed 8 bases and J shed 11 bases, with 14 bases lying between them. The chain's CDR3 is CASRRDPMQYF. As DNA, the CDR3 is TGTGCCAGCCGGCGGGACCCTATGCAGTATTTT.

This chain uses TRBV6-6 with TRBJ2-3; 9 nucleotides line up with TRBD1. Losses at the gene ends were 8 bases for V and 2 bases for J; bases not matched to a gene: 5. Germline V CDR1 and CDR2: MNHNY, SVGAGI (reference sequence). The CDR3 runs 14 residues. The CDR3 DNA reads as TGTGCCAGCGTGGGGACAGGGCTCACAGATACGCAGTATTTT. As protein: CASVGTGLTDTQYF.

This clonotype was observed a single time. The rearrangement joins TRBV12-3 or TRBV12-4 to TRBJ2-3; perhaps TRBD1 as D (6 bases). The CDR3 spans 15 residues. The germline V and J ends were trimmed by 3 bases and 4 bases, with 14 bases remaining between them. DNA of the CDR3: TGTGCCAGCAGTTTCGCAAGAAGGGGGTCAGATACGCAGTATTTT. This codes for CASSFARRGSDTQYF.

This chain links TRBV4-2 with TRBJ1-5; 8 bases agree with TRBD1. J gave up 4 bases and V 2 bases, and 1 base lay outside the gene matches. This CDR3 has 14 residues. Germline CDR1 reads LGHNA; CDR2 reads YNFKEQ. The CDR3 bases are TGTGCCAGCAGCCAATGGACAGGGAATCAGCCCCAGCATTTT. It yields the protein CASSQWTGNQPQHF.

This clonotype came up a few times. The J gene is TRBJ2-7, the V gene TRBV27; 9 positions match TRBD1. The CDR3 covers 14 residues. Germline V gene sequence: CDR1 MNHEY, CDR2 SMNVEV (reference sequence). J gave up 4 bases and V 6 bases, and 7 bases lay outside the gene matches. CDR3 coding DNA: TGTGCCAGCAGCGCCGGGACAGGGCCTTACGAGCAGTACTTC. Protein: CASSAGTGPYEQYF.

V usage is TRBV27 and J usage is TRBJ2-6; D remains ambiguous. Trimming stripped 3 bases from V and 4 bases from J, with 7 bases between. In germline, CDR1 is MNHEY, CDR2 SMNVEV (reference sequence). This CDR3 has 14 amino acids. The CDR3 DNA sequence: TGTGCCAGCAGTTTTCGAAGGGGGGCCAACGTCCTGACTTTC. Translation gives CASSFRRGANVLTF. Using reference TRBV27 and TRBJ2-6 for the parts outside the CDR3, the full variable domain is EAQVTQNPRYLITVTGKKLTVTCSQNMNHEYMSWYRQDPGLGLRQIYYSMNVEVTDKGDVPEGYKVSRKEKRNFPLILESPSPNQTSLYFCASSFRRGANVLTFGAGSRLTVL.

V is TRBV9 and J is TRBJ2-7; TRBD2 matches at 9 bases. With 3 bases clipped from V and 1 base from J, the junction kept 5 bases outside the gene matches. The CDR3 extends over 15 amino acids. Germline CDR1 and CDR2: SGDLS and YYNGEE. The CDR3 loop is CASSASGGHSYEQYF. The CDR3 DNA reads as TGTGCCAGCAGCGCCAGCGGGGGGCATTCCTACGAGCAGTACTTC.

The chain joins TRBV27 to TRBJ1-1; possible D gene TRBD1, 5 bases. Germline assignment: CDR1 MNHEY and CDR2 SMNVEV (reference sequence). CDR3 length: 12 amino acids. Trimming removed 1 base at V and 6 bases at J, with 6 bases between. The CDR3 loop reads CASSLWGSEAFF. The CDR3 nucleotides read TGTGCCAGCAGTTTATGGGGGTCTGAAGCTTTCTTT.

CDR3 coding DNA: TGTGCCTGGAGTTTGGACGCCAACCCCTACGAGCAGTACTTC. This sequence encodes CAWSLDANPYEQYF. J is TRBJ2-7 and V is TRBV30, with unresolved D. This CDR3 contains 14 residues. Trimming pared 2 bases from V and 2 bases from J, leaving 13 bases between. Germline assignment: CDR1 GTSNPN and CDR2 SVGIG (reference sequence).

The J gene is TRBJ2-1, the V gene TRBV5-1; D might be TRBD1 or TRBD2, each matching 6 bases. Germline loops: CDR1 SGHRS, CDR2 YFSETQ. V was clipped by 7 bases and J by 4 bases, with 12 bases between them. This CDR3 has 13 amino acids. This chain's CDR3 is CASGGTSYNEQFF. In DNA, the CDR3 is TGCGCCAGCGGAGGGACATCGTACAATGAGCAGTTCTTC.

CDR3 in amino acids: CASSPLRGTVYEQYF. CDR3 nucleotides: TGTGCCAGCAGCCCCCTTCGGGGGACGGTCTACGAGCAGTACTTC. This chain connects TRBV11-1 to TRBJ2-7, with D possibly being TRBD2 (6 bases). Germline CDR1 SGHAT, CDR2 FQDESV (reference sequence). This CDR3 contains 15 residues. The germline V and J ends were trimmed by 5 bases and 3 bases, with 17 bases remaining between them.

This chain links TRBV5-1 with TRBJ2-2, with TRBD2 identical over 7 bases. Germline lookup yields CDR1 SGHRS and CDR2 YFSETQ. This CDR3 is built from 15 residues. Germline trimming cut 3 bases from V and 1 base from J; bases unmatched to any gene: 3. The CDR3 bases are TGCGCCAGCAGCTGGGAGGGCAGGAACACCGGGGAGCTGTTTTTT. This translates into CASSWEGRNTGELFF.

The chain uses TRBV19 and TRBJ1-1, with D possibly being TRBD1 (6 bases). The CDR3 spans 14 residues. The V gene's germline CDR1 is LNHDA and CDR2 SQIVND (reference sequence). V was pared by 5 bases and J by 0 bases, with 10 bases between. Here the CDR3 reads CASSLRDMNTEAFF. CDR3 sequence (DNA): TGTGCCAGTAGTCTCCGGGACATGAACACTGAAGCTTTCTTT.

Comment on this clonotype: Compared with germline, one end of the junction differs, possibly owing to a read error. The rearrangement links TRBV2 to TRBJ2-1, with D possibly called TRBD1 or TRBD2 (6 bases each). CDR3 length: 15 residues. Per the germline V gene, CDR1 is SNHLY and CDR2 is FYNNEI. The CDR3 DNA follows: TGTGCCAGCAGTGAATCAACGGGGGCCTATAATGAGCAGTTCTTC. Translated, it gives CASSESTGAYNEQFF.